The 20 T cell receptor beta chains given below trace back to one sample, sequenced in a study of blood T cell repertoires in COVID-19. Data came from immunoSEQ multiplex PCR; TCRdb stores just in-frame clones and leaves some out. The table shows a few hundred thousand clones, with around 86% occurring only once. The specimen was peripheral blood. Receptors were obtained from a man aged 25 to 40 who had recovered from COVID-19.

The chain links TRBV18 to TRBJ2-7; TRBD1 matches at 9 bases. V gave up 3 bases and J gave up 5 bases; unmatched junction bases: 5. Germline CDR1 KGHSH, CDR2 LQKENI. The CDR3 covers 14 residues. The CDR3 nucleotides are TGTGCCAGCTCACCGGGACAGGGATCGCACGAGCAGTACTTC. Protein product: CASSPGQGSHEQYF.

The V gene is TRBV2, the J gene TRBJ2-1; TRBD2 matches 15 bases. The CDR3 length is 17 residues. V was pared by 2 bases and J by 9 bases, with 8 bases of the junction left unmatched. CDR1 and CDR2 (germline): SNHLY, FYNNEI. The CDR3 coding sequence is TGTGCCAGCAGTGAATGGGGACTAGCGGGGGGAAGGAGTGAGCAGTTCTTC. It specifies CASSEWGLAGGRSEQFF.

The V call is TRBV10-3, the J call TRBJ1-4; D perhaps matches TRBD1 (6 bases). V dropped 10 bases and J dropped 1 base, with 16 bases sitting between them. The CDR3 covers 15 residues. CDR1 and CDR2 from the germline V gene are ENHRY and SYGVKD. As DNA, the CDR3 is TGTGCCACGCATCCCACAGGGAAAACTAATGAAAAACTGTTTTTT. Encoded protein: CATHPTGKTNEKLFF.

This chain connects TRBV29-1 to TRBJ1-2; 7 nucleotides match TRBD1. Germline V gene data show CDR1 as SQVTM and CDR2 as ANQGSEA. V was clipped by 3 bases and J by 7 bases; unmatched bases: 8. The CDR3 consists of 13 residues. CDR3 coding DNA: TGCAGCGTTGAGCCGGGACAGAAGGCTGGCTACACCTTC. This translates into CSVEPGQKAGYTF.

This clone appeared a single time. This chain connects TRBV7-2 to TRBJ1-5, with a tentative D call TRBD1 (5 bases). CDR1 and CDR2 from the germline V gene are SGHTA and FQGNSA. This CDR3 is 13 amino acids long. Between the trimmed V and J ends, which lost 3 bases and 4 bases, there was a span of 7 bases. The CDR3 sequence is CASSFTGNQPQHF. CDR3 DNA sequence: TGTGCCAGCAGCTTCACAGGAAATCAGCCCCAGCATTTT.

This clone has a handful of counts. The gene calls are TRBV5-1 and TRBJ1-2, with D possibly being TRBD1 (5 bases). The CDR3 contains 14 residues. V lost 0 bases to trimming and J lost 8 bases, with 14 bases between them. Germline values: CDR1 SGHRS, CDR2 YFSETQ. Here the CDR3 reads CASSLDAGQDGYTF. CDR3 sequence (DNA): TGCGCCAGCAGCTTGGATGCAGGGCAGGACGGCTACACCTTC.

The rearrangement joins TRBV19 to TRBJ2-5, with 9 bases identical to TRBD2. Trimming cost V 5 bases and J 0 bases; bases outside gene matches: 4. The CDR3 sequence is 15 residues long. Germline CDR1 and CDR2: LNHDA and SQIVND (reference sequence). CDR3 bases: TGTGCCAGTAGTCGGACTAGCGTGGACCAAGAGACCCAGTACTTC. This translates into CASSRTSVDQETQYF. The full variable domain, rest sourced from reference TRBV19 and TRBJ2-5, is DGGITQSPKYLFRKEGQNVTLSCEQNLNHDAMYWYRQDPGQGLRLIYYSQIVNDFQKGDIAEGYSVSREKKESFPLTVTSAQKNPTAFYLCASSRTSVDQETQYFGPGTRLLVL.

J is TRBJ2-7 and V is TRBV10-1; D is unclear. Per the germline V gene, CDR1 is WNHNN and CDR2 is SYGVQD (reference sequence). Trimming removed 10 bases from V and 0 bases from J, with 10 bases in between. The CDR3 has 12 residues. Here the CDR3 reads CATSSGSYEQYF. CDR3 bases: TGCGCCACCTCCTCGGGCTCCTACGAGCAGTACTTC.

The CDR3 DNA is TGTGCCAGCAGCCAAGATTTGGTAGCGGCTAGCACAGATACGCAGTATTTT. This encodes CASSQDLVAASTDTQYF. The V gene is TRBV4-2, the J gene TRBJ2-3; D is possibly TRBD2 (6 bases). The germline V gene encodes CDR1 LGHNA and CDR2 YNFKEQ. The V end was cut by 0 bases, the J end by 0 bases, with 13 bases between. The CDR3 has 17 amino acids.

This sequence joins TRBV12-5 and TRBJ2-7, with 7 bases identical to TRBD1. This CDR3 has 13 amino acids. Germline V gene lookup returns CDR1 LGHNT and CDR2 FRNRAP. Trimming took 6 bases from V and 1 from J; bases not matched to a gene: 3. CDR3: CASGTGRSYEQYF. DNA of the CDR3: TGTGCTAGTGGGACAGGGCGATCCTACGAGCAGTACTTC.

The V call is TRBV6-5, the J call TRBJ1-1; D gene unclear. This CDR3 contains 15 residues. Trimming shortened V by 10 bases and J by 2 bases, and 20 bases separated the two germline ends. Germline V gene data show CDR1 as MNHEY and CDR2 as SVGAGI. CDR3 sequence (DNA): TGTGCCACCTCTGGGGATGGACTGGGTAACACTGAAGCTTTCTTT. This translates into CATSGDGLGNTEAFF.

The chain employs TRBV2 and TRBJ1-5; perhaps TRBD1 as D (5 bases). Germline V gives CDR1 SNHLY, CDR2 FYNNEI. V gave up 5 bases and J gave up 7 bases, with 21 bases separating them. The CDR3 extends over 16 amino acids. As DNA, the CDR3 is TGTGCCAGCAGTTCCTGGACAAATCGTCGCCACCAGCCCCAGCATTTT. Translation gives CASSSWTNRRHQPQHF.

The gene calls are TRBV18 and TRBJ2-1, with 7 bases lining up with TRBD1. After removal of 4 bases from V and 5 bases from J, the junction contained 5 bases not matched to a gene. The CDR3 is made up of 14 amino acids. CDR1 KGHSH and CDR2 LQKENI come from the germline V gene. CDR3 region: CASSQGQVDNEQFF. For the CDR3, the DNA is TGTGCCAGCTCACAAGGACAGGTAGACAATGAGCAGTTCTTC.

This chain links TRBV7-2 with TRBJ2-7, with D possibly matching TRBD1 (6 bases). Germline lookup yields CDR1 SGHTA and CDR2 FQGNSA. CDR3 length: 14 amino acids. The germline V and J ends were trimmed by 3 bases and 6 bases, with 15 bases remaining between them. The DNA for the CDR3 is TGTGCCAGCAGCTTCGACAACTGGGGGCGCGAGCAGTACTTC. Protein product: CASSFDNWGREQYF. Looking up the rest from reference TRBV7-2 and TRBJ2-7 gives the full variable domain: GAGVSQSPSNKVTEKGKDVELRCDPISGHTALYWYRQSLGQGLEFLIYFQGNSAPDKSGLPSDRFSAERTGGSVSTLTIQRTQQEDSAVYLCASSFDNWGREQYFGPGTRLTVT.

This clone was seen only once. The V call is TRBV12-3 or TRBV12-4, the J call TRBJ1-1; D is undetermined. The CDR3 runs 12 residues. V gave up 0 bases and J gave up 10 bases, with 9 bases separating them. The CDR3 DNA is TGTGCCAGCAGTTTAGCGCTGCGGCCAGCTTTCTTT. This gives the protein CASSLALRPAFF.

The chain employs TRBV4-2 and TRBJ2-4; TRBD2 aligns across 7 bases. Germline V gene lookup returns CDR1 LGHNA and CDR2 YNFKEQ. The ends lost 0 bases at V and 3 bases at J; junction bases unmatched: 8. This CDR3 is built from 17 residues. The CDR3 region has the DNA TGTGCCAGCAGCCAAGATTGGGGAGGGATAGGCAAAAACATTCAGTACTTC. It is translated as CASSQDWGGIGKNIQYF.

The CDR3 coding sequence is TGTGCCAGCAGCCGCTACAGGGGAGACTATGGCTACACCTTC. It specifies CASSRYRGDYGYTF. This sequence joins TRBV3-1 (or the pseudogene TRBV3-2) and TRBJ1-2; 7 bases align to TRBD1. CDR1 LGHDT and CDR2 YNNKEL come from the germline V gene (reference sequence). V lost 4 bases, J lost 3 bases, and 5 bases stayed unmatched. The CDR3 covers 14 residues.

The chain combines TRBV19 with TRBJ2-3; a possible D gene is TRBD2 (6 bases). Germline V lookup: CDR1 LNHDA, CDR2 SQIVND (reference sequence). Trimming left V 5 bases short and J 1 base short, with 13 bases between. This CDR3 has 15 amino acids. The CDR3 loop is CASSRLGGGTDTQYF. DNA for the CDR3: TGTGCCAGTAGTCGATTGGGGGGAGGCACAGATACGCAGTATTTT.

The rearrangement links TRBV7-8 to TRBJ2-3; 10 bases agree with TRBD2. Germline CDR1 is SGHVS and CDR2 is FQNEAQ. V lost 5 bases to trimming and J lost 1 base; unmatched junction nucleotides: 9. The CDR3 length is 17 residues. The CDR3 loop is CASSIRLSGGGTDTQYF. The CDR3 DNA follows: TGTGCCAGCAGCATCCGACTAAGCGGGGGGGGCACAGATACGCAGTATTTT.

The rearrangement joins TRBV11-2 to TRBJ2-2, with D possibly being TRBD1 (5 bases). This CDR3 has 16 amino acids. Germline assignment: CDR1 SGHAT and CDR2 FQNNGV. V lost 5 bases and J 1 base, leaving 14 bases between the germline ends. CDR3: CASSPLRQGNTGELFF. CDR3 sequence (DNA): TGTGCCAGCAGCCCTTTGCGGCAGGGGAACACCGGGGAGCTGTTTTTT.